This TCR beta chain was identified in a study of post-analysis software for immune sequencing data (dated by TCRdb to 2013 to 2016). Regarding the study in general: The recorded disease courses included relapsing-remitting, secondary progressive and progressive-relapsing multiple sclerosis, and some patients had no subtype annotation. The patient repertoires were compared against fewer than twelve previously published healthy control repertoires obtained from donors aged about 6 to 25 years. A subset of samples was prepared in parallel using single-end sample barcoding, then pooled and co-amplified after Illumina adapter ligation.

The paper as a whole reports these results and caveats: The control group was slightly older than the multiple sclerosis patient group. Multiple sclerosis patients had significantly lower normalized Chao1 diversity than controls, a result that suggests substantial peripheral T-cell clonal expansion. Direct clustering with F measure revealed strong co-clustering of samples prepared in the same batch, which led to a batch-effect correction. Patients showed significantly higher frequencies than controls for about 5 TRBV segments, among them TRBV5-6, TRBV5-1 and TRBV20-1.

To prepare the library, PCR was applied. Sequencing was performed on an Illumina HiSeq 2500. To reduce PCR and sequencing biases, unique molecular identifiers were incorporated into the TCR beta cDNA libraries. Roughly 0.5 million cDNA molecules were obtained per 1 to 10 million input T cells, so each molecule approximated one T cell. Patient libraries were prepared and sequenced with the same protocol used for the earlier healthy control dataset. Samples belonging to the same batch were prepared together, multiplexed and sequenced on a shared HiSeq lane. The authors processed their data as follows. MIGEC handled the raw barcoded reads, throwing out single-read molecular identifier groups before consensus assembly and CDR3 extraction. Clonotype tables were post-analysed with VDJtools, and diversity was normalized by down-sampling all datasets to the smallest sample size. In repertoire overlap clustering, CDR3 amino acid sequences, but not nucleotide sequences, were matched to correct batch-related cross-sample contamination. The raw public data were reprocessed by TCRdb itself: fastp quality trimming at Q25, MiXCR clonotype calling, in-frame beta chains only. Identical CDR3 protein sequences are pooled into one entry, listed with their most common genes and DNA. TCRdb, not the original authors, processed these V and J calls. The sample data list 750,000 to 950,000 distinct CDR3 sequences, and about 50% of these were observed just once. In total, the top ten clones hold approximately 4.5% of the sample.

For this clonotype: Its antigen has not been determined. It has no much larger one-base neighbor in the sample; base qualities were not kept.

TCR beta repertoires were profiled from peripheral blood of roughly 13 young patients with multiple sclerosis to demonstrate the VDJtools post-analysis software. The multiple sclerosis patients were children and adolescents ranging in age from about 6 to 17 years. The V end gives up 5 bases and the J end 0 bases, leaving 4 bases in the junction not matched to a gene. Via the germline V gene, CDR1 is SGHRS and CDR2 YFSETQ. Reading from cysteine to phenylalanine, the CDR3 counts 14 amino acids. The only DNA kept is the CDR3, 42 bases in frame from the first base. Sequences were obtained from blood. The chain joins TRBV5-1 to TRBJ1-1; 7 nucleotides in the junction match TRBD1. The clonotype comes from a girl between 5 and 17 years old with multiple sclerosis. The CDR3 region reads CASRPGGLNTEAFF. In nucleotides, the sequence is TGCGCCAGCAGGCCAGGGGGTTTGAACACTGAAGCTTTCTTT.